Following are 25 T cell receptor beta chains from one sample sequenced in a study of spatial heterogeneity in lung cancer. TCRdb reanalysed the 5' RACE reads using MiXCR and keeps one entry per CDR3 protein. The sample records roughly 21,000 distinct CDR3 sequences, under 4% being singletons. As to time point: sample taken at primary tumor resection. Sequencing of whole RNA from tumor, nontumor lung or frozen PBMC involved no sorting. The sample was PBMCs, taken at surgery. Receptors originate from a female donor with early-stage non-small cell lung cancer.

In its sample, this clonotype was seen many times. The chain recombines TRBV9 with TRBJ2-1, with TRBD2 identical over 9 bases. The V segment lost 3 bases and the J segment 4 bases; nucleotides outside the gene matches: 8. The CDR3 runs to 16 residues. Germline values: CDR1 SGDLS, CDR2 YYNGEE. The CDR3: CASSGSGRGDYNEQFF. CDR3 nucleotide sequence: TGTGCCAGCAGCGGTAGCGGGAGAGGGGATTACAATGAGCAGTTCTTC.

This clonotype was picked up many times. The rearrangement links TRBV24-1 to TRBJ2-3, with D unclear. The CDR3 has 13 residues. Germline V CDR1 and CDR2: KGHDR, SFDVKD. V lost 5 bases to trimming and J lost 1 base, with 6 bases between them. The CDR3 DNA sequence: TGTGCCACCAGTGCGGGTGGCACAGATACGCAGTATTTT. This translates into CATSAGGTDTQYF.

There are many counts of this clonotype. V gene TRBV5-6 combines with J gene TRBJ1-5; D unresolved. The CDR3 length is 15 residues. Trimming cost V 1 base and J 4 bases, with 12 bases left between them. Germline V gives CDR1 SGHDT, CDR2 YYEEEE. CDR3 nucleotides: TGTGCCAGCAGCTTGTCAACGGGGAGGAATCAGCCCCAGCATTTT. Amino acid sequence: CASSLSTGRNQPQHF.

Comment on this clonotype: A read error may explain this, as a much larger clone is one base away. The rearrangement links TRBV30 to TRBJ2-1; 7 nucleotides match TRBD2. The CDR3 sequence is 12 residues long. CDR1 is GTSNPN and CDR2 is SVGIG in the germline V gene (reference sequence). CDR3 in DNA: TGTGCCTGGAGTTGGGGGAGGGATGAGCGGTTCTTC. This translates into CAWSWGRDERFF. Full variable domain (rest looked up from reference TRBV30 and TRBJ2-1): SQTIHQWPATLVQPVGSPLSLECTVEGTSNPNLYWYRQAAGRGLQLLFYSVGIGQISSEVPQNLSASRPQDRQFILSSKKLLLSDSGFYLCAWSWGRDERFFGPGTRLTVL.

This clonotype was picked up many times. The CDR3 here is CASSKQGIDNEQFF. Written as DNA, the CDR3 is TGTGCCAGCAGCAAACAGGGGATAGACAATGAGCAGTTCTTC. V usage is TRBV7-9 and J usage is TRBJ2-1, with TRBD1 identical over 7 bases. This CDR3 has 14 residues. Germline V gene sequence: CDR1 SEHNR, CDR2 FQNEAQ (reference sequence). With 5 bases clipped from V and 5 bases from J, the junction kept 6 bases outside the gene matches.

This clonotype has more than one count but fewer than ten. The chain employs TRBV6-5 and TRBJ1-2, with 8 bases aligning to TRBD1. CDR1 is MNHEY and CDR2 is SVGAGI in the germline V gene. J was trimmed by 5 bases and V by 7 bases; bases with no gene match: 12. This CDR3 region has 15 residues. The CDR3 loop reads CASNSPGQDLYGYTF. The CDR3 nucleotides read TGTGCCAGCAATTCTCCGGGACAGGATCTTTATGGCTACACCTTC.

This clonotype was recorded a few times. The rearrangement joins TRBV2 to TRBJ2-1; TRBD2 agrees at 8 bases. V was clipped by 8 bases and J by 1 base; unmatched bases: 7. The CDR3 has 15 amino acids. The germline CDR1 and CDR2 sequences are SNHLY and FYNNEI. The CDR3 region has the DNA TGTGCCAGCCTAGAGCGGGAGCGATCCTACAATGAGCAGTTCTTC. Its protein is CASLERERSYNEQFF.

This clonotype was seen ten or more times. The J gene is TRBJ1-6, the V gene TRBV27; D perhaps matches TRBD1 (5 bases). CDR3 size: 14 residues. CDR1 and CDR2 (germline): MNHEY, SMNVEV (reference sequence). Trimming cost V 3 bases and J 9 bases, with 12 bases left between them. CDR3 protein: CASSLRAGSSPLHF. In nucleotides, the CDR3 is TGTGCCAGCAGTTTGCGGGCAGGGTCTTCACCCCTCCACTTT.

This clonotype appeared many times. The rearrangement joins TRBV13 to TRBJ2-6; 8 bases align to TRBD1. The CDR3 spans 17 residues. V lost 5 bases and J lost 1; bases outside the gene matches: 7. The germline CDR1 and CDR2 sequences are PRHDT and FYEKMQ (reference sequence). CDR3 loop: CASSRTGWGSGANVLTF. The CDR3 bases are TGTGCCAGCAGCCGGACAGGGTGGGGGTCTGGGGCCAACGTCCTGACTTTC.

Only a few counts were recorded for this clonotype. The chain recombines TRBV18 with TRBJ2-1; no clear D gene. Germline values: CDR1 KGHSH, CDR2 LQKENI. Trimming pared 5 bases from V and 2 bases from J, leaving 16 bases between. This CDR3 comprises 16 residues. The CDR3 here is CASSATRRITYNEQFF. DNA for the CDR3: TGTGCCAGCTCAGCCACCCGGAGAATCACCTACAATGAGCAGTTCTTC.

This clonotype was recorded many times. This likely comes from a read error, as the CDR3 has no conserved phenylalanine or tryptophan at its end. The DNA is left out, because the CDR3 cannot be placed on it with certainty; the CDR3 is given as TCRdb lists it. The chain employs TRBV4-1 and TRBJ1-4; the DNA was not used to check the table's D call, TRBD1. Inclusive of both ends, the CDR3 amounts to 15 amino acids. Germline V lookup: CDR1 MGHRA, CDR2 YSYEKL. CDR3 loop: CASSQEPGQGAAPDL.

In its sample, this clonotype was seen many times. The chain uses TRBV10-2 and TRBJ1-2; a weak D match, TRBD1 (5 bases). This CDR3 has 14 residues. The V end was cut by 0 bases, the J end by 7 bases, with 12 bases between. Germline V gives CDR1 WSHSY, CDR2 SAAADI. The CDR3 loop is CASSESRQGLGYTF. For the CDR3, the DNA is TGCGCCAGCAGTGAGTCCCGGCAGGGACTTGGCTACACCTTC.

This clonotype qualifies as medium-sized. J is TRBJ2-1 and V is TRBV29-1; TRBD1 might be the D (6 bases). Trimming took 5 bases from V and 8 from J, leaving 10 bases between them. CDR1 and CDR2 from the germline V gene are SQVTM and ANQGSEA. The CDR3 runs 11 residues. CDR3 in amino acids: CSVLQGYEQFF. CDR3 nucleotides: TGCAGCGTTCTGCAGGGGTATGAGCAGTTCTTC.

By sample fraction, this clonotype is medium-sized. The V call is TRBV29-1, the J call TRBJ2-7; D uncertain. The V gene's germline CDR1 is SQVTM and CDR2 ANQGSEA. V was pared by 6 bases and J by 3 bases, with 9 bases between. The CDR3 sequence is 11 residues long. This CDR3 reads CSVVLGYEQYF. CDR3 in DNA: TGCAGCGTAGTCCTAGGCTACGAGCAGTACTTC.

At least ten counts were recorded for this clonotype. The chain uses TRBV12-3 or TRBV12-4 and TRBJ2-3; 8 bases match TRBD2. The CDR3 consists of 14 residues. V was clipped by 6 bases and J by 5 bases; unmatched bases: 7. CDR3 DNA sequence: TGTGCCAGCAGAGAGGCGCTAGCGGGAGATACGCAGTATTTT. Protein: CASREALAGDTQYF.

This clonotype was seen ten or more times. The chain joins TRBV6-2 or TRBV6-3 to TRBJ2-1; tentative D call: TRBD2 (5 bases). V lost 2 bases, J lost 0 bases, and 20 bases lay in between. Germline CDR1 reads MNHEY; CDR2 reads SVGEGT. The CDR3 totals 19 residues. The CDR3 DNA sequence: TGTGCCAGCAGTTACGATGAGTGGAGCGGACCGAGCTCCTACAATGAGCAGTTCTTC. It is translated as CASSYDEWSGPSSYNEQFF.

The sample holds many counts of this clonotype. This chain uses TRBV7-8 with TRBJ2-3, with a weak D call TRBD2 (6 bases). The length of the CDR3 is 14 residues. Germline CDR1 SGHVS, CDR2 FQNEAQ. V shed 10 bases and J shed 0 bases, with 14 bases lying between them. CDR3: CATKGSGSTDTQYF. For the CDR3, the DNA is TGTGCCACCAAAGGAAGCGGGAGCACAGATACGCAGTATTTT.

This clonotype appeared many times. This chain connects TRBV10-3 to TRBJ2-1, with TRBD2 matching 14 bases. V gave up 6 bases and J gave up 0 bases; unmatched junction bases: 1. CDR1 is ENHRY and CDR2 is SYGVKD in the germline V gene. CDR3 length: 16 amino acids. CDR3 coding DNA: TGTGCCATCAGGGGGACTAGCGGGAGCTCCTACAATGAGCAGTTCTTC. Protein sequence: CAIRGTSGSSYNEQFF.

Regarding this clonotype: This may be a read error: a much more frequent sequence differs by one nucleotide. The chain employs TRBV20-1 and TRBJ2-4, with no clear D. Germline assignment: CDR1 DFQATT and CDR2 SNEGSKA (reference sequence). The CDR3 is 14 amino acids. V dropped 3 bases and J dropped 7 bases, with 16 bases sitting between them. The CDR3 region has the DNA TGCAGTGCTAGCGGCCAGAAGTCCACGAACATTCAGTACTTC. Protein sequence: CSASGQKSTNIQYF.

Notes on this clonotype: This may be a read error, as it is one base from a much larger clone. J is TRBJ2-2 and V is TRBV2; 8 bases match TRBD2. The length of the CDR3 is 15 residues. Germline V gene sequence: CDR1 SNHLY, CDR2 FYNNEI. This CDR3 reads CASMGTAGVPGELLF. CDR3 DNA: TGTGCCAGCATGGGAACAGCGGGAGTCCCCGGGGAGCTGCTTTTT.

In its sample, this clonotype was seen many times. The rearrangement joins TRBV10-2 to TRBJ2-1; 11 nucleotides align to TRBD2. The germline gives CDR1 WSHSY, CDR2 SAAADI. The CDR3 has 18 residues. With V trimmed by 3 bases and J by 4 bases, 11 bases remained unmatched. The CDR3 loop reads CASSDFSGREGWYNEQFF. The CDR3 DNA is TGCGCCAGCAGTGATTTTAGCGGGAGGGAGGGGTGGTACAATGAGCAGTTCTTC.

In its sample, this clonotype was seen many times. The chain links TRBV20-1 to TRBJ1-4; a weak D match, TRBD1 (6 bases). The germline V and J ends were trimmed by 5 bases and 2 bases, with 9 bases remaining between them. The CDR3 has 13 residues. Germline V gene lookup returns CDR1 DFQATT and CDR2 SNEGSKA (reference sequence). CDR3 nucleotides: TGCAGTGCTGAGGGGGTCACTAATGAAAAACTGTTTTTT. Translating gives CSAEGVTNEKLFF.

Ten or more counts support this clonotype. V gene TRBV7-9 combines with J gene TRBJ2-1, with no clear D. The germline CDR1 and CDR2 sequences are SEHNR and FQNEAQ (reference sequence). The CDR3 consists of 12 residues. Trimming removed 4 bases at V and 5 bases at J, with 6 bases between. Here the CDR3 reads CASSSPDNEQFF. The DNA for the CDR3 is TGTGCCAGCAGCTCCCCGGACAATGAGCAGTTCTTC.

This clonotype was seen repeatedly, ten times or more. The chain links TRBV12-5 to TRBJ1-6; D might be TRBD1 (5 bases). Germline CDR1 is LGHNT and CDR2 is FRNRAP. CDR3 length: 16 amino acids. V was trimmed by 0 bases and J by 13 bases, leaving 19 bases between them. DNA for the CDR3: TGTGCTAGTGGTTTGGTACCAGACAGACCCTTATCGCCCCTCCACTTT. This codes for CASGLVPDRPLSPLHF.

This clonotype was recorded at least ten times. The chain carries TRBV18 and TRBJ2-5, with D uncertain. The CDR3 is 11 amino acids. Germline assignment: CDR1 KGHSH and CDR2 LQKENI. V was trimmed by 6 bases and J by 1 base, leaving 3 bases between them. The CDR3 region has the DNA TGTGCCAGCTCTTCCCAAGAGACCCAGTACTTC. Its protein product is CASSSQETQYF.